This T cell receptor beta chain was captured by sequencing in a study of T cell responses to AZD1222 COVID-19 vaccine. The study, taken as a whole, reports: Reportedly, nearly half the spike-specific TCRs target unmutated variant regions. Clonal diversity may have been underestimated, and the donors were mostly white British, with more females than males.

CDR1 is MNHEY and CDR2 is SVGAGI in the germline V gene. With 5 bases clipped from V and 3 bases from J, the junction kept 6 bases outside the gene matches. CDR3 size: 14 residues. As regards this clone: Its specificity is unknown.

This table comes from immunoSEQ multiplex PCR, and its TCRdb copy is limited to in-frame clones, with some not included. The table includes approximately 89,000 clones, 80% to 95% detected once. The chain is built from TRBV6-5 and TRBJ1-2; 7 bases agree with TRBD1. This TCR came from an adult who received the AZD1222 COVID-19 vaccine. This sample comprised peripheral blood, obtained 28 days after the second AZD1222 dose. The CDR3: CASSPRDRDYGYTF. The CDR3 nucleotides are TGTGCCAGCAGTCCCCGGGACAGAGACTATGGCTACACCTTC.